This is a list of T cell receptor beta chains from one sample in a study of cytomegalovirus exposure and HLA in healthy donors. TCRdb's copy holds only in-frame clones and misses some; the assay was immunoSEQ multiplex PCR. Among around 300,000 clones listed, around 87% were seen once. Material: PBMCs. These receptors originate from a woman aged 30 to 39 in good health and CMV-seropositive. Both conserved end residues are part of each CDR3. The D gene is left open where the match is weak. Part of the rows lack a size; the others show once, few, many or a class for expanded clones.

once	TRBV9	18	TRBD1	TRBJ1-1	CASSLRSRPGQGNTEAFF	TGTGCCAGCAGCCTACGGTCAAGGCCGGGACAGGGGAACACTGAAGCTTTCTTT
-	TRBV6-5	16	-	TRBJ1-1	CASSYSAGQVNTEAFF	TGTGCCAGCAGTTACTCAGCTGGGCAGGTGAACACTGAAGCTTTCTTT
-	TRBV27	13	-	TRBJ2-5	CASRIAGQETQYF	TGTGCCAGCAGAATAGCAGGGCAAGAGACCCAGTACTTC
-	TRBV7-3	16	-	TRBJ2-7	CASSPHILGPLYEQYF	TGTGCCAGCAGCCCGCACATTCTTGGACCACTATACGAGCAGTACTTC
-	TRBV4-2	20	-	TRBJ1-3	CASSPSLASRGLVSGNTIYF	TGTGCCAGCAGCCCCTCATTGGCCAGTCGGGGGCTTGTCTCTGGAAACACCATATATTTT
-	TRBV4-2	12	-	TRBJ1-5	CASSQGNQPQHF	TGTGCCAGCAGCCAAGGGAATCAGCCCCAGCATTTT
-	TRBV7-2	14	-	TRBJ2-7	CASTRPESSYEQYF	TGTGCCAGCACCCGACCGGAGTCCTCCTACGAGCAGTACTTC
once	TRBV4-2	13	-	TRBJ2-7	CASSRLEDYEQYF	TGTGCCAGCAGCCGCTTGGAAGATTACGAGCAGTACTTC
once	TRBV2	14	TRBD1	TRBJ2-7	CASSPSRTGTLRYF	TGTGCCAGCAGTCCATCCCGGACAGGGACCCTGAGGTACTTC
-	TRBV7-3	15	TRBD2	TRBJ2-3	CASSLGLAGADTQYF	TGTGCCAGCAGCTTAGGACTAGCGGGAGCAGATACGCAGTATTTT
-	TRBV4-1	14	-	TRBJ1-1	CASSQVPGATEAFF	TGCGCCAGCAGCCAAGTCCCGGGGGCCACTGAAGCTTTCTTT
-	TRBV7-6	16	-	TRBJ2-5	CASSLSFGAYQETQYF	TGTGCCAGCAGCTTAAGTTTTGGAGCGTACCAAGAGACCCAGTACTTC
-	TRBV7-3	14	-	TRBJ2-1	CASSLPSGSNEQFF	TGTGCCAGCAGCTTACCCTCCGGCAGCAATGAGCAGTTCTTC
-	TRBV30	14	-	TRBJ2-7	CAWSVLGAPYEQYF	TGTGCCTGGAGTGTACTCGGGGCTCCCTACGAGCAGTACTTC
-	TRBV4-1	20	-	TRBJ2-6	CASSHPTRRRGDAGANVLTF	TGCGCCAGCAGCCATCCCACCAGGCGCAGGGGAGACGCTGGGGCCAACGTCCTGACTTTC